This T cell receptor (beta chain) originates from a study of T cells after posttransplantation cyclophosphamide. Cyclophosphamide on days +3 and +4 followed busulfan-fludarabine conditioning and a marrow graft. The CDR3 is 13 amino acids. V gave up 8 bases and J gave up 0 bases; unmatched junction bases: 4. Germline CDR1 and CDR2: MNHNS and SASEGT. This clone was recorded at least ten times. Here immunoSEQ multiplex PCR was the method, and the copy in TCRdb shows in-frame clones only, minus some. The sample was found to contain around 13,000 clones, and every one recurs. The sequence was collected from a female patient aged 40 to 50 who received an allogeneic stem cell transplant from an unrelated donor, was CMV-positive, and had acute GVHD only. Some T cells may have come from the graft donor. The sample in question was PBMCs, obtained after allogeneic stem cell transplant with posttransplant cyclophosphamide. The chain is built from TRBV6-1 and TRBJ2-7; 7 nucleotides line up with TRBD1. The CDR3 here is CASVPGGSYEQYF. The CDR3 nucleotides read TGTGCCAGCGTCCCAGGGGGCTCCTACGAGCAGTACTTC.